Below are 30 T cell receptor beta chains sequenced from a single sample in a study of cytomegalovirus exposure and HLA in healthy donors. PCR amplification relied on 60 Vbeta primers (plus 13 Jbeta primers). TCRdb keeps only in-frame clones here, not all; method: immunoSEQ multiplex PCR. Among 200,000 or so clones listed, roughly four fifths were seen once. Material for sequencing was PBMCs. These receptors all stem from a woman aged 25 to 45 in good health and CMV-seropositive.

The J gene is TRBJ2-1, the V gene TRBV7-9; the D gene is possibly TRBD1 (6 bases). Trimming removed 7 bases from V and 0 bases from J, with 10 bases in between. The CDR3 totals 14 residues. CDR1 and CDR2 from the germline V gene are SEHNR and FQNEAQ (reference sequence). CDR3 in amino acids: CASNKGDSYNEQFF. The CDR3 DNA reads TGTGCCAGCAACAAGGGGGACTCCTACAATGAGCAGTTCTTC.

This sequence joins TRBV29-1 and TRBJ2-3; D gene uncertain. Trimming cost V 8 bases and J 3 bases, with 9 bases left between them. Germline V gene lookup returns CDR1 SQVTM and CDR2 ANQGSEA. The CDR3 length is 11 residues. The CDR3 protein is CSSLLTDTQYF. For the CDR3, the DNA is TGCAGCTCTTTACTGACAGATACGCAGTATTTT.

This clone was counted a few times. This chain uses TRBV5-1 with TRBJ2-1; 8 positions agree with TRBD1. The CDR3 is made up of 14 amino acids. Per the germline V gene, CDR1 is SGHRS and CDR2 is YFSETQ. With 0 bases clipped from V and 8 bases from J, the junction kept 4 bases outside the gene matches. Written as DNA, the CDR3 is TGCGCCAGCAGCTTGGGACAGGGGACCGATGAGCAGTTCTTC. It specifies CASSLGQGTDEQFF. Complete variable domain (other parts from reference TRBV5-1 and TRBJ2-1): KAGVTQTPRYLIKTRGQQVTLSCSPISGHRSVSWYQQTPGQGLQFLFEYFSETQRNKGNFPGRFSGRQFSNSRSEMNVSTLELGDSALYLCASSLGQGTDEQFFGPGTRLTVL.

V is TRBV9 and J is TRBJ1-1; tentatively, D is TRBD1 (6 bases). CDR1 and CDR2 from the germline V gene are SGDLS and YYNGEE. This CDR3 has 15 amino acids. The V end was cut by 0 bases, the J end by 0 bases, with 9 bases between. The CDR3: CASSVDRAMNTEAFF. The CDR3 DNA is TGTGCCAGCAGCGTAGACAGGGCTATGAACACTGAAGCTTTCTTT.

The rearrangement links TRBV7-9 to TRBJ2-3; a possible D gene is TRBD2 (5 bases). CDR3 length equals 12 residues. V shed 8 bases and J shed 6 bases, with 12 bases lying between them. Germline CDR1 and CDR2: SEHNR and FQNEAQ (reference sequence). CDR3 bases: TGTGCCAGCGAGGCCTGGAGGGATACGCAGTATTTT. This codes for CASEAWRDTQYF.

The chain carries TRBV5-4 and TRBJ1-1; 9 nucleotides align to TRBD1. The germline V gene has CDR1 SGHNT and CDR2 YYREEE (reference sequence). The CDR3 is 15 residues long. The V gene end was trimmed by 4 bases and the J gene end by 2 bases; junction bases not matched to a gene: 6. The DNA of the CDR3 is TGTGCCAGCAGCAAAGGGACAGGGTTCAACACTGAAGCTTTCTTT. Amino acids: CASSKGTGFNTEAFF.

The genes are TRBV28 and TRBJ2-3; TRBD2 matches at 9 bases. The CDR3 loop spans 17 amino acids. V was clipped by 1 base and J by 4 bases; unmatched bases: 9. The germline gives CDR1 MDHEN, CDR2 SYDVKM. Here the CDR3 reads CASSLFYSGSGSDTQYF. The CDR3 region has the DNA TGTGCCAGCAGTTTATTTTATAGCGGGAGCGGATCAGATACGCAGTATTTT. The entire variable domain, with the rest obtained from reference TRBV28 and TRBJ2-3, is as follows: DVKVTQSSRYLVKRTGEKVFLECVQDMDHENMFWYRQDPGLGLRLIYFSYDVKMKEKGDIPEGYSVSREKKERFSLILESASTNQTSMYLCASSLFYSGSGSDTQYFGPGTRLTVL.

The genes are TRBV10-1 and TRBJ2-1; 7 positions agree with TRBD2. The CDR3 is 14 amino acids. CDR1 and CDR2 from the germline V gene are WNHNN and SYGVQD (reference sequence). V was clipped by 7 bases and J by 7 bases; unmatched bases: 10. The CDR3 here is CASTKGLLSNEQFF. The CDR3 nucleotides read TGCGCCAGCACCAAGGGACTATTATCGAATGAGCAGTTCTTC.

This rearrangement joins TRBV14 to TRBJ2-1, with a weak D call TRBD1 (6 bases). With 3 bases removed from V and 9 bases from J, the gap between germline ends came to 12 bases. The CDR3 loop spans 13 amino acids. The germline V gene has CDR1 SGHDN and CDR2 FVKESK. DNA for the CDR3: TGTGCCAGCAGCCAGGTAACAGGGTCTGAGCAGTTCTTC. Protein sequence: CASSQVTGSEQFF.

The chain is built from TRBV4-3 and TRBJ1-3; TRBD1 matches 9 bases. The junction had 3 bases not matched to a gene; V was cut back by 6 bases and J by 6 bases. Germline V lookup: CDR1 LGHNA, CDR2 YSLEER. The CDR3 has 13 amino acids. The CDR3 is CASSLQGANTIYF. The CDR3 DNA reads as TGCGCCAGCAGTCTACAGGGGGCAAACACCATATATTTT.

The table lists this clone with a few counts. The rearrangement uses TRBV6-6 and TRBJ1-2; D is uncertain. Germline CDR1 MNHNY, CDR2 SVGAGI (reference sequence). V was shortened by 5 bases and J by 7 bases, with 14 bases between the two germline ends. This CDR3 contains 13 residues. The DNA for the CDR3 is TGTGCCAGCAGTCCAACCAGGTTGGGTGGCTACACCTTC. As protein: CASSPTRLGGYTF.

The rearrangement joins TRBV7-9 to TRBJ1-2, with 8 positions matching TRBD1. From germline, CDR1 is SEHNR and CDR2 FQNEAQ (reference sequence). Trimming removed 3 bases from V and 1 base from J; junction bases left unmatched: 1. The CDR3 is made up of 14 amino acids. The CDR3 here is CASSLTGVNYGYTF. Written as DNA, the CDR3 is TGTGCCAGCAGCTTGACAGGGGTTAACTATGGCTACACCTTC. Full variable domain (remainder filled in from reference TRBV7-9 and TRBJ1-2): DTGVSQNPRHKITKRGQNVTFRCDPISEHNRLYWYRQTLGQGPEFLTYFQNEAQLEKSRLLSDRFSAERPKGSFSTLEIQRTEQGDSAMYLCASSLTGVNYGYTFGSGTRLTVV.

V and J are TRBV6-5 and TRBJ2-2; the match to TRBD1 covers 9 bases. The germline gives CDR1 MNHEY, CDR2 SVGAGI. The ends lost 6 bases at V and 7 bases at J; junction bases unmatched: 9. This CDR3 is built from 15 residues. The CDR3 sequence: CASRTTGGGGGELFF. CDR3 sequence (DNA): TGTGCCAGCAGAACCACAGGGGGCGGTGGCGGGGAGCTGTTTTTT.

The chain joins TRBV7-3 to TRBJ2-2; TRBD2 is a possible D gene (5 bases). This CDR3 has 11 residues. The V end lost 5 bases, the J end lost 8 bases, and 6 bases lay between the germline ends. The germline V gene encodes CDR1 SGHTA and CDR2 FQGTGA. As DNA, the CDR3 is TGTGCCAGCAGCCGAGGGGGGGAGCTGTTTTTT. Protein sequence: CASSRGGELFF.

This clone came up a few times. This chain connects TRBV5-6 to TRBJ2-7, with no clear D. The V gene's germline CDR1 is SGHDT and CDR2 YYEEEE. This CDR3 spans 14 amino acids. The V and J ends lost 1 base and 2 bases respectively, with 10 bases between them. CDR3 coding DNA: TGTGCCAGCAGCTTGAGGCAGGCCACCTACGAGCAGTACTTC. As protein: CASSLRQATYEQYF.

This chain uses TRBV20-1 with TRBJ1-1, with unresolved D. Germline loops: CDR1 DFQATT, CDR2 SNEGSKA (reference sequence). The CDR3 consists of 11 residues. The ends were cut back, 3 bases at V and 3 bases at J, with 5 bases in the middle. CDR3 region: CSARSYTEAFF. DNA of the CDR3: TGCAGTGCTAGGTCTTACACTGAAGCTTTCTTT.

The genes are TRBV28 and TRBJ1-4; D unresolved. CDR3 length: 11 residues. From germline, CDR1 is MDHEN and CDR2 SYDVKM. Trimming took off 4 bases at V and 12 bases at J, with 9 bases between the two ends. The CDR3 reads CASSSGGELFF. CDR3 nucleotide sequence: TGTGCCAGCAGTTCCGGAGGAGAACTGTTTTTT.

A few counts support this clone. V gene TRBV4-3 combines with J gene TRBJ2-3, with 9 bases identical to TRBD2. Germline assignment: CDR1 LGHNA and CDR2 YSLEER. J gave up 3 bases and V 1 base, and 2 bases lay outside the gene matches. The CDR3 runs to 15 residues. CDR3 sequence: CASSQVLAGTDTQYF. The CDR3 region has the DNA TGCGCCAGCAGCCAAGTCCTAGCGGGGACAGATACGCAGTATTTT.

The sample holds one count of this clone. The rearrangement links TRBV6-5 to TRBJ2-5; tentative D call: TRBD1 (7 bases). The tail of the sequence fits TRBJ2-7 better, so the J call may be wrong. This CDR3 is 15 amino acids long. Germline lookup yields CDR1 MNHEY and CDR2 SVGAGI. The CDR3 nucleotides are TGTGCCAGCAGTTACTCGTCAGGGGGAGGTTACGAGCAGTACTTC. Residues: CASSYSSGGGYEQYF.

This clone has just one count. The chain carries TRBV2 and TRBJ2-1; 9 bases match TRBD2. CDR1 is SNHLY, CDR2 FYNNEI, per germline. The CDR3 runs to 16 residues. Trimming cost V 3 bases and J 6 bases; bases outside gene matches: 9. CDR3: CASSESTSGNINEQFF. The DNA for the CDR3 is TGTGCCAGCAGTGAGTCGACTAGCGGTAACATCAATGAGCAGTTCTTC.

The chain recombines TRBV7-9 with TRBJ2-7; possibly TRBD2 for D (6 bases). The length of the CDR3 is 14 residues. The germline gives CDR1 SEHNR, CDR2 FQNEAQ (reference sequence). The V end was cut by 1 base, the J end by 1 base, with 8 bases between. The CDR3 DNA sequence: TGTGCCAGCAGCTTAGGGGGGGTATCCTACGAGCAGTACTTC. It encodes CASSLGGVSYEQYF.

V gene TRBV19 combines with J gene TRBJ2-3; TRBD2 is a possible D gene (6 bases). This CDR3 has 14 residues. Trimming took off 1 base at V and 4 bases at J, with 9 bases between the two ends. Germline V gives CDR1 LNHDA, CDR2 SQIVND (reference sequence). The CDR3: CASSIVGGADTQYF. CDR3 bases: TGTGCCAGTAGTATAGTCGGCGGGGCAGATACGCAGTATTTT.

V usage is TRBV15 and J usage is TRBJ2-1; 7 nucleotides match TRBD2. V was pared by 5 bases and J by 2 bases, with 3 bases of the junction left unmatched. CDR3 length: 14 amino acids. Germline-derived CDR1 and CDR2 are LNHNV and YYDKDF (reference sequence). CDR3 region: CATSERGTYNEQFF. CDR3 coding DNA: TGTGCCACCAGCGAGCGGGGCACCTACAATGAGCAGTTCTTC.

The chain combines TRBV15 with TRBJ1-1, with D uncertain. In germline, CDR1 is LNHNV, CDR2 YYDKDF (reference sequence). The CDR3 sequence is 16 residues long. V lost 1 base, J lost 1 base, and 13 bases lay in between. CDR3 nucleotide sequence: TGTGCCACCAGCAGAGGAGGAGGGCGGCAGAACACTGAAGCTTTCTTT. As protein: CATSRGGGRQNTEAFF.

J is TRBJ2-2 and V is TRBV29-1; the D gene is possibly TRBD1 (6 bases). The CDR3 spans 15 residues. With 6 bases removed from V and 1 base from J, the gap between germline ends came to 15 bases. Germline CDR1 reads SQVTM; CDR2 reads ANQGSEA. CDR3 in amino acids: CSVTNTGMNTGELFF. For the CDR3, the DNA is TGCAGCGTGACGAATACAGGGATGAACACCGGGGAGCTGTTTTTT.

This chain joins TRBV11-3 and TRBJ2-3, with a tentative D call TRBD2 (5 bases). This CDR3 has 16 residues. CDR1 and CDR2 (germline): SGHNT, YENEEA. Trimming took off 2 bases at V and 1 base at J, with 13 bases between the two ends. CDR3 residues: CASSLSGQEGTDTQYF. Written as DNA, the CDR3 is TGTGCCAGCAGCTTATCCGGGCAGGAGGGCACAGATACGCAGTATTTT.

The chain couples TRBV29-1 to TRBJ1-1; a possible D gene is TRBD1 (6 bases). V gave up 6 bases and J gave up 1 base, with 12 bases separating them. Germline V CDR1 and CDR2: SQVTM, ANQGSEA. The CDR3 has 13 amino acids. For the CDR3, the DNA is TGCAGCGTCCTAGGGGGTTGGAACACTGAAGCTTTCTTT. Protein: CSVLGGWNTEAFF. The full variable domain, with the rest looked up from reference TRBV29-1 and TRBJ1-1, is SAVISQKPSRDICQRGTSLTIQCQVDSQVTMMFWYRQQPGQSLTLIATANQGSEATYESGFVIDKFPISRPNLTFSTLTVSNMSPEDSSIYLCSVLGGWNTEAFFGQGTRLTVV.

In its sample, this clone was seen a few times. The genes are TRBV4-3 and TRBJ2-1; TRBD1 matches 9 bases. The germline gives CDR1 LGHNA, CDR2 YSLEER. After removal of 2 bases from V and 1 base from J, the junction contained 6 bases not matched to a gene. This CDR3 comprises 17 residues. CDR3 sequence reads: CASSQMGQGGSYNEQFF. CDR3 nucleotides: TGCGCCAGCAGCCAAATGGGACAGGGAGGGTCCTACAATGAGCAGTTCTTC.

V is TRBV6-5 and J is TRBJ2-6; TRBD1 matches 9 bases. The junction had 1 base not matched to a gene; V was cut back by 4 bases and J by 12 bases. Per germline, CDR1 MNHEY and CDR2 SVGAGI. The CDR3 runs to 12 residues. The CDR3 region has the DNA TGTGCCAGCAGTTTGGGACAGGGCGTCCTGACTTTC. It codes for CASSLGQGVLTF.

This chain joins TRBV5-6 and TRBJ2-7; 7 bases agree with TRBD1. CDR3 length: 15 residues. V lost 4 bases to trimming and J lost 4 bases; unmatched junction nucleotides: 11. Germline CDR1 SGHDT, CDR2 YYEEEE. The chain's CDR3 is CASSPVGQTGYEQYF. The CDR3 DNA follows: TGTGCCAGCAGCCCCGTGGGACAGACGGGGTACGAGCAGTACTTC.